This T cell receptor (beta chain) was captured in a study of T cells after yellow fever vaccination. A single record per CDR3 protein comes from TCRdb applying MiXCR to the 5' RACE reads. There are 200,000 or so distinct CDR3 sequences in the sample; more than 6.5% occur only once, and around 1% lies in the top ten. CDR1 and CDR2 from the germline V gene are LNHDA and SQIVND (reference sequence). Trimming left V 5 bases short and J 4 bases short, with 11 bases between. This CDR3 has 13 residues. This TCR was sampled from a man aged 25 to 40 who received the YFV17D yellow fever vaccine. The rearrangement uses TRBV19 and TRBJ1-1; D not resolved. The sequencing here drew on CD4+ T cells sorted from PBMCs, taken on the day of the yellow fever booster vaccination. The CDR3: CASSVGYGTEAFF. In DNA, the CDR3 is TGTGCCAGTAGTGTGGGGTACGGCACTGAAGCTTTCTTT.